This T cell receptor beta chain was profiled in a study of blood T cell repertoires in COVID-19. In the study overall: The United States, Italy and Spain supplied acute and convalescent COVID-19 samples.

Looked up from germline, CDR1 is SGHTA and CDR2 is FQGNSA. V was trimmed by 5 bases and J by 1 base, leaving 15 bases between them. This CDR3 has 16 residues. In the original workflow: Amplification from reference gene primers served as the basis for estimated nucleated cell counts. Clones were read by immunoSEQ multiplex PCR, and TCRdb kept only the in-frame ones, dropping some. V, J and clone size reflect that table, while D and trimming were determined from the DNA. The sample records 270,000 or so clones, about nine tenths being singletons. The sequenced sample consisted of peripheral blood. The V and J genes are TRBV7-2 and TRBJ1-5; tentative D call: TRBD1 (6 bases). The sequence derives from a woman aged 25-40 years with active or convalescent COVID-19. The CDR3 bases are TGTGCCAGCAGCACCCTTCACAGGGAGAGCAATCAGCCCCAGCATTTT. Translated: CASSTLHRESNQPQHF.